The text below deals with one TCR beta chain. V was pared by 3 bases and J by 1 base, with 12 bases between. Germline CDR1 is SNHLY and CDR2 is FYNNEI. The CDR3 is 15 residues long. Clones were sequenced by immunoSEQ multiplex PCR, and TCRdb holds only the in-frame ones, with some missing. Of some 150,000 clones listed, 75% to 85% are singletons. These data originate in a study of blood T cell repertoires in COVID-19. The clonotype originates from a human donor with acute or convalescent COVID-19. The donor label of this sample is uncertain. Sequencing was done on a sample of peripheral blood. The chain combines TRBV2 with TRBJ2-5; D may be TRBD1 (6 bases). The CDR3 loop reads CASSDGARGQETQYF. CDR3 sequence (DNA): TGTGCCAGCAGTGATGGGGCCAGGGGCCAAGAGACCCAGTACTTC.